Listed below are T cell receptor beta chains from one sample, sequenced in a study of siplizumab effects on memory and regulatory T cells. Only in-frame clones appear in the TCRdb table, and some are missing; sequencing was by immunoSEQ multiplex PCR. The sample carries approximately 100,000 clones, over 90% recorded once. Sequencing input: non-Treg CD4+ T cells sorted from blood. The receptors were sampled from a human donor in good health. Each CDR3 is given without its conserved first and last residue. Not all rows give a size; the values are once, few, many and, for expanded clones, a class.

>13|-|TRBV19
ATGAETLRFQPQH
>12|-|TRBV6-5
ASSYSAGAAEAF
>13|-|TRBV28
ASSHRAHSNQPQH
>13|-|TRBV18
ASSVTGGSNEKLF
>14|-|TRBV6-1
ASSEVASATNEKLF
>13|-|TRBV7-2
ASSFRQGPYQPQH
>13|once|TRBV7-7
ASKSLGGGLETQY
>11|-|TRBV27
ASSSTGPTEAF
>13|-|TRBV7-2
ASSLVSGSGTEAF
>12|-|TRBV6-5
ASSRQGANTEAF
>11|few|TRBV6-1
ASSADRDTEAF
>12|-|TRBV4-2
ASSYLPQQETQY
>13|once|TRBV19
ASSFSGYSNQPQH
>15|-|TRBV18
ASSPRANPSGANVLT
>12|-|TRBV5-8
ASSFKGPIPIQY
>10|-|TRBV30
AWIGGRYEQF
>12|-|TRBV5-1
ASSLGSAGDTQY
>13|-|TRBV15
ATSSITATNEKLF
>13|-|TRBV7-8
ASSLYQDSGNTIY
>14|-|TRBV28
ASSVMGQGDNSPLH
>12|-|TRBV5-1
ASSPTGRNEKLF
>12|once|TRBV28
ASSLWEGDTEAF
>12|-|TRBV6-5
ASSETGGLGAQY
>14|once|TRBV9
ASSVRGDRRANEQF
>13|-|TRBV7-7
ASSSDRGRTGELF
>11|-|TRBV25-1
ASLRQHTDTQY
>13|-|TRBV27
ASSPGQGAYNEQF